This T cell receptor (beta chain) was found in a study of T cell repertoires in cytomegalovirus infection. Study in general: CMV infection plus the matching HLA type was flagged by public TCR beta signatures.

This clonotype was seen a few times. Its antigen is still unknown. TCRdb ran MiXCR on the reads and lists one entry per CDR3 protein. There are around 310,000 distinct CDR3 sequences in the sample; 25% to 30% occur only once, and 20% lies in the top ten. Trimming stripped 5 bases from V and 9 bases from J, with 10 bases between. The germline gives CDR1 SSHAT, CDR2 FNYEAQ (reference sequence). CDR3 length: 12 amino acids. The starting material was cultured PBMCs, obtained from culture after CMV antigen stimulation. This chain links TRBV7-7 with TRBJ2-2, with D possibly TRBD2 on 6 matching bases. The sequence derives from a human donor in good health (CMV status not recorded). Some clones in this sample may be carry-over from other donors' samples. CDR3 in DNA: TGTGCCAGCAGCCATAGCGGCCGGGAGCTGTTTTTT. Its translation: CASSHSGRELFF.